This T cell receptor beta chain was profiled in a study of blood T cell repertoires in COVID-19 (TCRdb year 2020). With regard to the full study: The collaborator samples originated in the United States, Italy and Spain and spanned the acute and convalescent phases of COVID-19. The repertoires were released in a freely available public database meant as a resource for research on the immune response to SARS-CoV-2. Subjects who had been exposed to COVID-19, were actively infected with it, or had recovered from it provided the deeply sampled blood TCRbeta repertoires that made up the dataset. The samples were drawn from the first 160 participants of the ongoing ImmuneRACE study and from 950 to 1,500 subjects provided by 6 global collaborators. A de-identified subject ID, COVID-19 status, age in years and sex were almost always included in the sample metadata. The prospective study material was composed of cDNA or gDNA derived from T cells, B-cell-depleted T cells, or PBMCs. Where available, HLA class I and class II types were obtained from metadata supplied by the sample provider rather than from assay-based typing.

In the prospective study, participants were about 18 to 95 years old, resided in about two dozen geographic areas of the United States, and were enrolled through a virtual design. Cohort assignment in the prospective study relied on participant-reported clinical history from a screening survey and a study questionnaire. For ImmuneRACE Cohort 3, a participant was defined as recovered based on two consecutive negative NP/OP PCR tests, clearance by a healthcare professional, or resolution of symptoms. In the prospective study, mobile phlebotomists collected whole blood, serum and a nasopharyngeal or oropharyngeal swab from each participant. Additional blood draws and questionnaires over an approximately two-month period could optionally be provided by prospective study participants. Blood samples from the prospective study were shipped frozen or at room temperature prior to DNA extraction. TCRbeta CDR3 regions were amplified from genomic DNA using the immunoSEQ Assay, a bias-controlled multiplex PCR. The original pipeline was this. Nucleated cell counts per sample were estimated from amplification of reference gene primers within the assay. To quantify the absolute abundance of each unique TCRbeta CDR3 rearrangement, sequence reads were collapsed and filtered. For each sample, productive Simpson clonality was calculated as the square root of Simpson's diversity index over productive rearrangements. Imported from immuneACCESS, the table was reduced by TCRdb to in-frame sequences with V and J called. These copies leave out some clones; in studies compared against another copy, an unresolved V gene accounts for under half, and the cause of the remainder is not known. Clonal size and the V and J genes are those of that table, whereas D and trimming came from the DNA. The sample table holds around 200,000 clones, of which about 81% were seen once. Around 9.2% of the sample goes to the ten largest clones.

Overall study outcomes, separate from this receptor: The amount of clinical and demographic metadata varied by source and participant and was provided uncurated.

Details on this clone: Its specific antigen is unknown. The record has no base qualities; no much larger clone is one base away.

Sequencing was performed on PBMCs or T cells enriched from blood (not recorded which). The TCR originated in a man aged 40-49 years who had recovered from COVID-19.

The CDR3 region: CASSLDPTTGNTIYF. The DNA is TGCGCCAGCAGCCTCGATCCTACCACTGGAAACACCATATATTTT. The rearranged segments are TRBV5-1 and TRBJ1-3; no D segment can be confidently identified. The CDR3 spans 15 residues, from the cysteine through the phenylalanine. Only the CDR3 portion is preserved as DNA: 45 bases, with reading frame beginning at the first base. The V end loses 4 bases and the J end loses 2 bases, and a stretch of 13 bases separates them. The germline V gene yields SGHRS for CDR1 and YFSETQ for CDR2.